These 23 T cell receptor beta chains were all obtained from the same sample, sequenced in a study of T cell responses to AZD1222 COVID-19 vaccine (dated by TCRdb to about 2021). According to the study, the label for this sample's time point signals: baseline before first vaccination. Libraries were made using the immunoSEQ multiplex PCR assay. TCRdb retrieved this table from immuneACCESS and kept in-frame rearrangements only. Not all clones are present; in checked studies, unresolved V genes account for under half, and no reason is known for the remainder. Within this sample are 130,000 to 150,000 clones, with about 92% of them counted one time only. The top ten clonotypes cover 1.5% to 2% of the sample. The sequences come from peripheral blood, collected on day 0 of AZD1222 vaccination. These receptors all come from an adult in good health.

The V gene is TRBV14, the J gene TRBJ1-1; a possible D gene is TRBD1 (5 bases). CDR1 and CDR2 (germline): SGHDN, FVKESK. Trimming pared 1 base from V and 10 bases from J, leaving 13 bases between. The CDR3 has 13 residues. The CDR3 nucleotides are TGTGCCAGCAGCCAAGGGGGCAGAACGGGAGCTTTCTTT. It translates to CASSQGGRTGAFF.

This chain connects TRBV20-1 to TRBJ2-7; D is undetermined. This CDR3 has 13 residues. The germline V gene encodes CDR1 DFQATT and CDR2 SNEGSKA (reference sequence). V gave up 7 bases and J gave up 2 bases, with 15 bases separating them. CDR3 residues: CSGSDLKTYEQYF. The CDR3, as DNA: TGCAGTGGGAGTGACCTGAAAACCTACGAGCAGTACTTC.

The CDR3: CASSQGRYSSYEQYF. In DNA, the CDR3 is TGTGCCAGCAGCCAAGGGAGATACAGCTCCTACGAGCAGTACTTC. The V call is TRBV3-1 (or the pseudogene TRBV3-2), the J call TRBJ2-7; the D is unclear. V lost 1 base to trimming and J lost 0 bases, with 10 bases between them. CDR1 is LGHDT and CDR2 is YNNKEL in the germline V gene (reference sequence). There are 15 residues in the CDR3.

CDR3 sequence reads: CASSYSTGGALNGYTF. The CDR3 nucleotides read TGTGCCAGCAGTTACTCCACGGGGGGGGCGCTTAATGGCTACACCTTC. The V gene is TRBV6-6, the J gene TRBJ1-2, with D tentatively TRBD1 (6 bases). This CDR3 is built from 16 residues. CDR1 is MNHNY and CDR2 is SVGAGI in the germline V gene (reference sequence). Trimming removed 0 bases from V and 6 bases from J, with 17 bases in between.

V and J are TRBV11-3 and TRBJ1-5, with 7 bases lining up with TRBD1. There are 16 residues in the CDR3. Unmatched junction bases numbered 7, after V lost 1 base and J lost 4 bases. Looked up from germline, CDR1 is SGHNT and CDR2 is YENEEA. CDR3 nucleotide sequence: TGTGCCAGCAGCTTAGGGGGGGACAGTACGAATCAGCCCCAGCATTTT. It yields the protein CASSLGGDSTNQPQHF.

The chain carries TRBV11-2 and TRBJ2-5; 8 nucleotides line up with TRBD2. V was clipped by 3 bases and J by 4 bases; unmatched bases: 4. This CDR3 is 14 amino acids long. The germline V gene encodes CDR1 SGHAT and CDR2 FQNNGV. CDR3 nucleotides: TGTGCCAGCAGCTTCAGCGGGAGAGGAGAGACCCAGTACTTC. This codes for CASSFSGRGETQYF.

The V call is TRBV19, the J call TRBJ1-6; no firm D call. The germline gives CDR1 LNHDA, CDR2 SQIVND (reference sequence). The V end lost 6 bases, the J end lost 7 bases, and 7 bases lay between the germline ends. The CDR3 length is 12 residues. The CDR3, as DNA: TGTGCCAGTAGGACGGCGAATTCACCCCTCCACTTT. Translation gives CASRTANSPLHF.

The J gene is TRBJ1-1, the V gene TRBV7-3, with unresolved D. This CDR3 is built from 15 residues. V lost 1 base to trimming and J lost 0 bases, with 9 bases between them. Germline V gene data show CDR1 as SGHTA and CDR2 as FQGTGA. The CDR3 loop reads CASSLMTAVNTEAFF. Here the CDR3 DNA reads TGTGCCAGCAGCTTAATGACGGCGGTGAACACTGAAGCTTTCTTT.

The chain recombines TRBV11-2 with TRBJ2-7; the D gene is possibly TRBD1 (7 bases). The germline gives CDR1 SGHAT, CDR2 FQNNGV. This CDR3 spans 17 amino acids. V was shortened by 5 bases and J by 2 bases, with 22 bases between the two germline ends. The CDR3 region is CASSRGWRGRTPYEQYF. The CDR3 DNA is TGTGCCAGCAGCCGCGGGTGGAGGGGGCGAACCCCCTACGAGCAGTACTTC.

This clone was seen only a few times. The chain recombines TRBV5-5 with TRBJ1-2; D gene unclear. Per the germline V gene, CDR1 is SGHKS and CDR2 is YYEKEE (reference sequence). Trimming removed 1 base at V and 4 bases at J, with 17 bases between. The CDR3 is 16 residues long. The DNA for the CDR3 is TGTGCCAGCAGCTTGAGCGGTAGAGGCCTTGCCTATGGCTACACCTTC. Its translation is CASSLSGRGLAYGYTF.

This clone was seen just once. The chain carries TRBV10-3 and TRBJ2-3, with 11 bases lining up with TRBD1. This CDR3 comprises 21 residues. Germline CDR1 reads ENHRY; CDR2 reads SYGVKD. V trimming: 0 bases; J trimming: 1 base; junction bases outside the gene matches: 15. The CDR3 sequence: CAISESIGTGGKRGGTDTQYF. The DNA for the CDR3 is TGTGCCATCAGTGAGTCGATTGGGACAGGGGGTAAGAGAGGGGGCACAGATACGCAGTATTTT.

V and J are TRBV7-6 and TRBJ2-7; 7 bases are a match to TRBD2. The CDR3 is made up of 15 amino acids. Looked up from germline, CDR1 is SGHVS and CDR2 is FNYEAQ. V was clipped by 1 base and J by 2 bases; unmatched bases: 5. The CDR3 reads CASSLDPSGPYEQYF. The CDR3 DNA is TGTGCCAGCAGCTTAGATCCTAGCGGCCCCTACGAGCAGTACTTC.

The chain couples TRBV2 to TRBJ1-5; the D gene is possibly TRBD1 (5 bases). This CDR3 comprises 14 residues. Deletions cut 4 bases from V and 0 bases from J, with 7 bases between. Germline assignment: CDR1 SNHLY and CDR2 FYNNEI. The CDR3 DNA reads TGTGCCAGCAGTGGGGGCTATAGCAATCAGCCCCAGCATTTT. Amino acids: CASSGGYSNQPQHF.

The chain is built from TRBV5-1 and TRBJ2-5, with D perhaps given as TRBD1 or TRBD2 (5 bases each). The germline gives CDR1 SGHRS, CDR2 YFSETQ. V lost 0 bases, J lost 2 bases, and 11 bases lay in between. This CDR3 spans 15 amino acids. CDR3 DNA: TGCGCCAGCAGCTTGGCCGGGACCATTCAAGAGACCCAGTACTTC. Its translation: CASSLAGTIQETQYF. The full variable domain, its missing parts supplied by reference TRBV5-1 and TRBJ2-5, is KAGVTQTPRYLIKTRGQQVTLSCSPISGHRSVSWYQQTPGQGLQFLFEYFSETQRNKGNFPGRFSGRQFSNSRSEMNVSTLELGDSALYLCASSLAGTIQETQYFGPGTRLLVL.

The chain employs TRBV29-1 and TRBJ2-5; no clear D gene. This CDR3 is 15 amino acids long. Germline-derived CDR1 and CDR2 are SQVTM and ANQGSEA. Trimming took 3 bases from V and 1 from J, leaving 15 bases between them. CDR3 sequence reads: CSVDDQVSGQETQYF. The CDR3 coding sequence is TGCAGCGTTGACGACCAGGTCTCGGGCCAAGAGACCCAGTACTTC.

CDR3 nucleotide sequence: TGTGCCAGCAGCTTAGTCACGGGCACCGGGGAGCTGTTTTTT. Its protein product is CASSLVTGTGELFF. This chain connects TRBV7-9 to TRBJ2-2, with D uncertain. Germline V CDR1 and CDR2: SEHNR, FQNEAQ (reference sequence). The CDR3 contains 14 residues. V was shortened by 1 base and J by 4 bases, with 7 bases between the two germline ends. The full variable domain, in which reference TRBV7-9 and TRBJ2-2 provide the parts outside the CDR3, is DTGVSQNPRHKITKRGQNVTFRCDPISEHNRLYWYRQTLGQGPEFLTYFQNEAQLEKSRLLSDRFSAERPKGSFSTLEIQRTEQGDSAMYLCASSLVTGTGELFFGEGSRLTVL.

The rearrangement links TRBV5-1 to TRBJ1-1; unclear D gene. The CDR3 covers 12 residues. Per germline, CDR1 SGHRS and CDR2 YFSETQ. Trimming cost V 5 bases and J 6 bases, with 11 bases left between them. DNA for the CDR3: TGCGCCAGCAGGCGTGAGGGCTCTGAAGCTTTCTTT. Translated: CASRREGSEAFF.

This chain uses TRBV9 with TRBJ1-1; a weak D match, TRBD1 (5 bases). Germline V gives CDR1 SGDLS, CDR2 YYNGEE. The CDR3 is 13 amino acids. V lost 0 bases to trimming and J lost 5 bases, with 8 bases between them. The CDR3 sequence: CASSVVEGTEAFF. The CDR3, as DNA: TGTGCCAGCAGCGTAGTTGAGGGGACTGAAGCTTTCTTT.

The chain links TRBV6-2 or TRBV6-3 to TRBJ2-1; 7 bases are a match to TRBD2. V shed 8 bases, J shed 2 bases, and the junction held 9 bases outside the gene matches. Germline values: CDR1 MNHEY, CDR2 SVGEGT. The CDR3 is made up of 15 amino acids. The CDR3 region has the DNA TGTGCCAGCGGCCTCCGGGGGGTCACCTACAATGAGCAGTTCTTC. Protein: CASGLRGVTYNEQFF.

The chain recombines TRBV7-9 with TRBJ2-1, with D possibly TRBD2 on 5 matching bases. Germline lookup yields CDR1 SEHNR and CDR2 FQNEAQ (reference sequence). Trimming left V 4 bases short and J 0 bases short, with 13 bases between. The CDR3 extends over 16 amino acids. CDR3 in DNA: TGTGCCAGCAGCTCGATAAGGGCGGGCTCCTACAATGAGCAGTTCTTC. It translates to CASSSIRAGSYNEQFF.

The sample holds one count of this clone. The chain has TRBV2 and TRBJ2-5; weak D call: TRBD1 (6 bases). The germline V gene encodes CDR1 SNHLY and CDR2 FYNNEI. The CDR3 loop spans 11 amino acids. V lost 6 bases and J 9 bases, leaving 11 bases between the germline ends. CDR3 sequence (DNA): TGTGCCAGCAGCCCGCCAGGGGCCCAGTACTTC. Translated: CASSPPGAQYF.

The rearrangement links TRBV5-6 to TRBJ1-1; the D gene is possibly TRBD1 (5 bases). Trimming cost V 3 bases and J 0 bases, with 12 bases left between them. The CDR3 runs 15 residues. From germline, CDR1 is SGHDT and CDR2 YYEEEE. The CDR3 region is CASSSYRTLNTEAFF. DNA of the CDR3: TGTGCCAGCAGCTCGTACAGGACTCTGAACACTGAAGCTTTCTTT. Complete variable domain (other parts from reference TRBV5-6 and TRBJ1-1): DAGVTQSPTHLIKTRGQQVTLRCSPKSGHDTVSWYQQALGQGPQFIFQYYEEEERQRGNFPDRFSGHQFPNYSSELNVNALLLGDSALYLCASSSYRTLNTEAFFGQGTRLTVV.

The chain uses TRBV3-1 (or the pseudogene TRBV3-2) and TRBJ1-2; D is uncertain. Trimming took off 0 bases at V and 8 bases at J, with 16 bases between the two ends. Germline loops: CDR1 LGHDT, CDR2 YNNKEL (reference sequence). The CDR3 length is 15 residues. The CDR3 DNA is TGTGCCAGCAGCCAAGATGTTAGAGGGTACCGGGGCTACACCTTC. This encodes CASSQDVRGYRGYTF.